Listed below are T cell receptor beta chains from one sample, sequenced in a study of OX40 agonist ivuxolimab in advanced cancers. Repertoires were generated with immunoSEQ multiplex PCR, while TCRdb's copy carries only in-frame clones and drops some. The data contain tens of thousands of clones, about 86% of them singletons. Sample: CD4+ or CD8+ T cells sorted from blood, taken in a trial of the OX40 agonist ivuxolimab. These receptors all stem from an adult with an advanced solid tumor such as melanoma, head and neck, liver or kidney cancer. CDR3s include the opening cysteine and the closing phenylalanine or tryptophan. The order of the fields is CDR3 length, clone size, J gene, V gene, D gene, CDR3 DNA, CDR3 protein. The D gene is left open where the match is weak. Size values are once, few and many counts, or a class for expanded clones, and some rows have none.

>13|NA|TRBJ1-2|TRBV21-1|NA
TGTGCCAGCAGCAAAGCAGGGTTAGAGGGCTACACCTTC
CASSKAGLEGYTF
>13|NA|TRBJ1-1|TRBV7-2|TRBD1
TGTGCCAGCAGCGGTACAGGGGTAACTGAAGCTTTCTTT
CASSGTGVTEAFF
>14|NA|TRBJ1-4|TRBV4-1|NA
TGCGCCAGCAGCCAAGACCCCCTGCGATGGAAACTGTTTTTT
CASSQDPLRWKLFF
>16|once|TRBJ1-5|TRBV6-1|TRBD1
TGTGCCAGCAGTGAAGCTAGAGCGGGACAGGGAAGGCCCCAGCATTTT
CASSEARAGQGRPQHF
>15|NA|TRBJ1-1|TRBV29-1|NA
TGCAGCGTTGAAGATTGGGCAGGTATGAACACTGAAGCTTTCTTT
CSVEDWAGMNTEAFF
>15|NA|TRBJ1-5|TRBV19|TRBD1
TGTGCCAGTAGTATTGTGGACAGGGTAAACCAGCCCCAGCATTTT
CASSIVDRVNQPQHF
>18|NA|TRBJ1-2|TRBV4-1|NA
TGCGCCAGCAGCTCACCAAGTGTTAGTGCGGGATATAACTATGGCTACACCTTC
CASSSPSVSAGYNYGYTF
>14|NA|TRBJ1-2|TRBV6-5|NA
TGTGCCAGCAGTTACTCTCCAGGTTCCTATGGCTACACCTTC
CASSYSPGSYGYTF
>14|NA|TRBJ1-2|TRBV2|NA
TGTGCCAGCAGGACCACAGGTGGCCTCTATGGCTACACCTTC
CASRTTGGLYGYTF
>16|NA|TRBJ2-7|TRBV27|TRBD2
TGTGCCAGCAGTTTGTCTAGCGGGAGCGGACCCTACGAGCAGTACTTC
CASSLSSGSGPYEQYF
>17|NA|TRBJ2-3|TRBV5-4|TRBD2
TGTGCCAGCAGCCCCGGGACTAGCGGGAGGGGCACAGATACGCAGTATTTT
CASSPGTSGRGTDTQYF
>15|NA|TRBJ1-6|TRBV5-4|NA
TGTGCCAGCAGCCAAGACAGTTTGGTTAATTCACCCCTCCACTTT
CASSQDSLVNSPLHF
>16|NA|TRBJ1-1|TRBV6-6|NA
TGTGCCAGCACACCTACGACAGGTCTGGGGAACACTGAAGCTTTCTTT
CASTPTTGLGNTEAFF
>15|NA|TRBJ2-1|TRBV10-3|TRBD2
TGTGCCATCAGTGCCAGTAGCGGGAGGGCCGGTGAGCAGTTCTTC
CAISASSGRAGEQFF
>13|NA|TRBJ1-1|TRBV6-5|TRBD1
TGTGCCAGCAGCTACAGGGGCAGAACTGAAGCTTTCTTT
CASSYRGRTEAFF
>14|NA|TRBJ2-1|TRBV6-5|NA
TGTGCCAGCAGTCCGGACACTTGGAACAATGAGCAGTTCTTC
CASSPDTWNNEQFF
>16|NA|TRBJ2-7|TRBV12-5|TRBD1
TGTGCTAGTGGTTCGGCCCGGGACAGGGCTTACTACGAGCAGTACTTC
CASGSARDRAYYEQYF
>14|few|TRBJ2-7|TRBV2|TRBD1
TGTGCCAGCAGTCCACGGACAGGCAAATACGAGCAGTACTTC
CASSPRTGKYEQYF
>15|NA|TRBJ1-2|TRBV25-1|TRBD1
TGTGCCAGCACCTCCCTGGGACAGGGGGACTATGGCTACACCTTC
CASTSLGQGDYGYTF
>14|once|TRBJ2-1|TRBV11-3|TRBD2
TGTGCCAGCAGCTTAGGAGGACTAGTGAATGAGCAGTTCTTC
CASSLGGLVNEQFF
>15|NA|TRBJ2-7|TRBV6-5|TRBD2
TGTGCCAGCAGTTACTCGGGACTAGCGTCGAGGGAGCAGTACTTC
CASSYSGLASREQYF
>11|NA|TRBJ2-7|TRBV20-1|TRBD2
TGCAGTGCTCTCGCGGGGGACGAGCAGTACTTC
CSALAGDEQYF
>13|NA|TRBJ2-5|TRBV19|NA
TGTGCCAGTAGTCTGGGACTTGAGGAGACCCAGTACTTC
CASSLGLEETQYF
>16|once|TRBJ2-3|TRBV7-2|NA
TGTGCCAGCAGCTTAGGTACTCGAACTAGCACAGATACGCAGTATTTT
CASSLGTRTSTDTQYF
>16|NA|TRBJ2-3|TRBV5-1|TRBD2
TGCGCCAGCAGCTTGTCTAGCGGGAGAGTGACAGATACGCAGTATTTT
CASSLSSGRVTDTQYF
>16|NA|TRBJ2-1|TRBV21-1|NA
TGTGCCAGCAGCACGAACACAAGGGAGAGCTACAATGAGCAGTTCTTC
CASSTNTRESYNEQFF
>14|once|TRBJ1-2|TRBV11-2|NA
TGTGCCAGCAGCTTAGGAGGGATTAACTATGGCTACACCTTC
CASSLGGINYGYTF
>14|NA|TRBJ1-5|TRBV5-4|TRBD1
TGTGCCAGCAGCTTGGCAGGGGGGGATCAGCCCCAGCATTTT
CASSLAGGDQPQHF
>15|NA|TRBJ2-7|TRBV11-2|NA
TGTGCCAGCAGCCACCGCAGGGATCCCTCCTACGAGCAGTACTTC
CASSHRRDPSYEQYF
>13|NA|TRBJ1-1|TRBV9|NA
TGTGCCAGCAGCGTAACAGGTAACACTGAAGCTTTCTTT
CASSVTGNTEAFF
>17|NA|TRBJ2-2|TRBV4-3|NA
TGCGCCAGCAGCCAAGATCGAGGGCTGGCTATTAGCGGGGAGCTGTTTTTT
CASSQDRGLAISGELFF
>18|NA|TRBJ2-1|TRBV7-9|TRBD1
TGTGCCAGCAGCTTGGGGACAGGGTTGGGGAGCTCCTACAATGAGCAGTTCTTC
CASSLGTGLGSSYNEQFF
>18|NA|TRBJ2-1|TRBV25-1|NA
TGTGCCAGCAGTGAATTGGGAGGAGGGGCTATAGGATACAATGAGCAGTTCTTC
CASSELGGGAIGYNEQFF
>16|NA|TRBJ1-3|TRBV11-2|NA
TGTGCCAGCAGCTCCCGTCAGAAAGGGCAGGGAAACACCATATATTTT
CASSSRQKGQGNTIYF
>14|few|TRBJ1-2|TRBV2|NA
TGTGCCAGCAATCGGGCGACCGCTAACTATGGCTACACCTTC
CASNRATANYGYTF
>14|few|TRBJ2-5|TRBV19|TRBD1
TGTGCCAGTAGCTCCAACCGGGACAGTGAGACCCAGTACTTC
CASSSNRDSETQYF
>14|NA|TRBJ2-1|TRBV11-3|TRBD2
TGTGCCAGCAGCTTAGTCGCGGGAGGGAATGAGCAGTTCTTC
CASSLVAGGNEQFF
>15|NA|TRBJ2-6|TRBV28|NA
TGTGCCAGCAGTGCACACCACTCTGGGGCCAACGTCCTGACTTTC
CASSAHHSGANVLTF
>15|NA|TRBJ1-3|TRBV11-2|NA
TGTGCCAGCAGCCCCTCCGGGGCAACTGGAAACACCATATATTTT
CASSPSGATGNTIYF
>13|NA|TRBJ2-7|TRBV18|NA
TGTGCCAGCTCACCGGCACTCACCTACGAGCAGTACTTC
CASSPALTYEQYF
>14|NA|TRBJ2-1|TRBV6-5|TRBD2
TGTGCCAGCACCAAAGCGGGGTCCTACAATGAGCAGTTCTTC
CASTKAGSYNEQFF
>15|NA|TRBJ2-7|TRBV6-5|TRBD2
TGTGCCAGCAGAACGACTAGCGAAATATCCTACGAGCAGTACTTC
CASRTTSEISYEQYF
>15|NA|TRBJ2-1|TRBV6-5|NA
TGTGCCAGCAGCGAGCACGCGGGAAACTACAATGAGCAGTTCTTC
CASSEHAGNYNEQFF
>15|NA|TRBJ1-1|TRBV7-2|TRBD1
TGTGCCAGCAGCTTACGACAGGGGGGGAACACTGAAGCTTTCTTT
CASSLRQGGNTEAFF
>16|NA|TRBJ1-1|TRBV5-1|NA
TGCGCCAGCAGCCAGCCGGAGGGCAGGGGATACACTGAAGCTTTCTTT
CASSQPEGRGYTEAFF
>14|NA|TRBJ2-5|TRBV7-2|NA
TGTGCCAGCAGCTTAGAGAATAGAATGGGGACCCAGTACTTC
CASSLENRMGTQYF
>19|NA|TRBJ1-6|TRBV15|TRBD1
TGTGCCACCAGCAGAGATGAGGGTTTGGTGGGACAGGGGAATTCACCCCTCCACTTT
CATSRDEGLVGQGNSPLHF
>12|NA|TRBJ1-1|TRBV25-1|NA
TGTGCCAGCAGTGGATTCGGCCTTGAAGCTTTCTTT
CASSGFGLEAFF
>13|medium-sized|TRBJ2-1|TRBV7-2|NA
TGTGCCAGCAGCCCGACCAACTACAATGAGCAGTTCTTC
CASSPTNYNEQFF
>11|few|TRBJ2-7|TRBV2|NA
TGTGCCAGCAGTTCCAAGTACGAGCAGTACTTC
CASSSKYEQYF
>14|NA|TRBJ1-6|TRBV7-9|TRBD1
TGTGCCAGCAGCTTAATGGCAGGGGGATCACCCCTCCACTTT
CASSLMAGGSPLHF
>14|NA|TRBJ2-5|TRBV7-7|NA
TGTGCCAGCAGCCCGAGTATGACTGGCGAGACCCAGTACTTC
CASSPSMTGETQYF
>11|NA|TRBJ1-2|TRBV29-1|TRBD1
TGCAGCGTCGACAGGGTCTATGGCTACACCTTC
CSVDRVYGYTF
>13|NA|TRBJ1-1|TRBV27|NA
TGTGCCAGCAGTTTCAGCTCGCCCCCTGAAGCTTTCTTT
CASSFSSPPEAFF
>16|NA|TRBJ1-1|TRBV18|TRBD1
TGTGCCAGCTCACCCACAGACAGGGCGGCTAACACTGAAGCTTTCTTT
CASSPTDRAANTEAFF
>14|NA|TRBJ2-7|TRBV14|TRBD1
TGTGCCAGCAGCTACGGACAGGGGCCCTACGAGCAGTACTTC
CASSYGQGPYEQYF
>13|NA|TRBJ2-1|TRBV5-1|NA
TGCGCCAGCAGCGCCCGGGCCGCAGGAGAGCAGTTCTTC
CASSARAAGEQFF